The source of this T cell receptor beta chain is a study of shared clonotypes between healthy human individuals. The overall study: Every donor yielded three CD4 naive, three CD4 memory, two CD8 naive and one CD8 memory plate. Study outcomes and limitations: Having only a few donors restricted how much genetic and exposure-history diversity was captured.

Concerning this clone: Its matching antigen is unknown.

Study processing details: Owing to the provision of junction-only sequences devoid of quality scores by immunoSEQ, filtering differed. TCRdb's table, derived via immunoSEQ multiplex PCR, lists solely in-frame clones and lacks some. The V and J calls and clone size were taken over from that table, and D and trimming were inferred from the DNA. The data show approximately 1,000,000 clones, 78% seen once. Each of the donors was a healthy adult who was HIV-negative and had not had a recent acute infection or vaccination. The germline CDR1 and CDR2 sequences are KGHSH and LQKENI. The CDR3 spans 15 residues. The V segment lost 3 bases and the J segment 6 bases; nucleotides outside the gene matches: 9.

The sample consisted of memory CD4+ T cells from PBMCs. Subset meaning: CD45RA-negative fraction. The chain couples TRBV18 to TRBJ1-1; 8 bases agree with TRBD1. The receptor comes from a man aged 18 to 30 in good health. Some clones in this sample may be carry-over from other donors' samples. The CDR3 bases are TGTGCCAGCTCACCCATACGACAGGGGTCCGCTGAAGCTTTCTTT. This sequence encodes CASSPIRQGSAEAFF. Drawing the rest from reference TRBV18 and TRBJ1-1, the complete variable domain is NAGVMQNPRHLVRRRGQEARLRCSPMKGHSHVYWYRQLPEEGLKFMVYLQKENIIDESGMPKERFSAEFPKEGPSILRIQQVVRGDSAAYFCASSPIRQGSAEAFFGQGTRLTVV.